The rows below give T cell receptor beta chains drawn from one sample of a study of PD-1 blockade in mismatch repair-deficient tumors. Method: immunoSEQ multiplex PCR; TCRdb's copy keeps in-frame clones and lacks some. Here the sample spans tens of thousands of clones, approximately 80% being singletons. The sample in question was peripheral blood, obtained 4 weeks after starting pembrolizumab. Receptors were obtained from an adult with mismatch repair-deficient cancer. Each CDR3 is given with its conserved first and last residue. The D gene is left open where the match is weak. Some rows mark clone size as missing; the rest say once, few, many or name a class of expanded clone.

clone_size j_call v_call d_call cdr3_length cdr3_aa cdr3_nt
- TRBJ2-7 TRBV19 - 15 CASSPQKRGAIEQYF TGTGCCAGTAGCCCCCAGAAGAGGGGGGCGATCGAGCAGTACTTC
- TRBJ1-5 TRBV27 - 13 CASSLWANQPQHF TGTGCCAGCAGTTTATGGGCAAATCAGCCCCAGCATTTT
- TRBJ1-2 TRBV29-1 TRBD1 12 CSARGQDYGYTF TGCAGCGCCAGGGGACAGGACTATGGCTACACCTTC
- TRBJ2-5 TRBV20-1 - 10 CSAGTETQYF TGCAGTGCTGGGACGGAGACCCAGTACTTC
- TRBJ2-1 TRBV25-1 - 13 CASSVARSFQQFF TGTGCCAGCAGTGTAGCCAGGTCTTTTCAGCAGTTCTTC
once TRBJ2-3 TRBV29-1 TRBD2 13 CSSLAGEIDTQYF TGCAGCTCACTAGCGGGAGAGATAGATACGCAGTATTTT
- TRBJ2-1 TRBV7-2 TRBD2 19 CASSPAGLAGKGGNNEQFF TGTGCCAGCAGCCCGGCGGGACTAGCGGGTAAAGGGGGTAACAATGAGCAGTTCTTC
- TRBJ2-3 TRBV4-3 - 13 CASSHQYTDTQYF TGCGCCAGCAGCCACCAGTACACAGATACGCAGTATTTT
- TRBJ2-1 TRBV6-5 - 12 CASSTGLGEQFF TGTGCCAGCAGCACAGGGTTAGGGGAGCAGTTCTTC
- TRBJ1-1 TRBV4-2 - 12 CASSQATEEAFF TGTGCCAGCAGCCAAGCTACAGAAGAAGCTTTCTTT
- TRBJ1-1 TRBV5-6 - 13 CASSLNQYTEAFF TGTGCCAGCAGCTTGAATCAGTACACTGAAGCTTTCTTT
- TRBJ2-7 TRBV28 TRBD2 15 CASSEREGSSYEQYF TGTGCCAGCAGCGAGCGGGAGGGGAGCTCCTACGAGCAGTACTTC
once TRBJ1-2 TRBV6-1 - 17 CASSARHFGEGVYGYTF TGTGCCAGCAGTGCAAGACACTTTGGGGAAGGGGTCTATGGCTACACCTTC
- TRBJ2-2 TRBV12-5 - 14 CASGLHGADGELFF TGTGCTAGTGGTTTGCATGGGGCCGACGGGGAGCTGTTTTTT
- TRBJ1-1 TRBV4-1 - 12 CASSQDAGLAFF TGCGCCAGCAGCCAAGACGCAGGGTTAGCTTTCTTT
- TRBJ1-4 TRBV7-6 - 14 CASSSGGHDEKLFF TGTGCCAGCAGCTCTGGGGGACACGATGAAAAACTGTTTTTT
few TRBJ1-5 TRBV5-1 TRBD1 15 CASSLAGQENQPQHF TGCGCCAGCAGCTTGGCGGGACAGGAGAATCAGCCCCAGCATTTT
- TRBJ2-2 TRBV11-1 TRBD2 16 CASSDPRLAGAGELFF TGTGCCAGCAGCGACCCAAGACTAGCGGGAGCCGGGGAGCTGTTTTTT
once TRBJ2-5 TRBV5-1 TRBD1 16 CASSLETGDFLETQYF TGCGCCAGCAGCTTGGAGACAGGGGATTTCCTGGAGACCCAGTACTTC
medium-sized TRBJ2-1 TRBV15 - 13 CATELDRGNEQFF TGTGCCACCGAATTGGACCGGGGGAATGAGCAGTTCTTC
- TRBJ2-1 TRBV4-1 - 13 CASSQDPYNEQFF TGCGCCAGCAGCCAAGACCCATACAATGAGCAGTTCTTC
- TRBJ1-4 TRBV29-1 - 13 CSVEEGSGEKLFF TGCAGCGTTGAGGAGGGGTCCGGTGAAAAACTGTTTTTT
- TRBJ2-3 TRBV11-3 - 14 CASTPGWGSDTQYF TGTGCCAGCACCCCGGGTTGGGGCTCAGATACGCAGTATTTT
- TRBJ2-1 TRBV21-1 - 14 CASSTERDYNEQFF TGTGCCAGCAGCACAGAGCGGGACTACAATGAGCAGTTCTTC
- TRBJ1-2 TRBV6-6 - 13 CASTPTSGYGYTF TGTGCCAGCACCCCCACCAGCGGATATGGCTACACCTTC
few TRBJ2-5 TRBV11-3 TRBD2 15 CASSLRGSGTETQYF TGTGCCAGCAGCTTAAGGGGAAGCGGGACAGAGACCCAGTACTTC
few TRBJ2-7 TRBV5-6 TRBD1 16 CASRKMDRPISYEQYF TGTGCCAGCAGGAAGATGGACAGGCCGATCTCCTACGAGCAGTACTTC
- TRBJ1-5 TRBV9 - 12 CASSVEGGPQHF TGTGCCAGCAGCGTAGAGGGAGGGCCCCAGCATTTT
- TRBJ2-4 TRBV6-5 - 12 CASSSPRVVQYF TGTGCCAGCAGCTCCCCCCGGGTGGTTCAGTACTTC
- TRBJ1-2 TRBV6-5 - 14 CASSYSGNRYGYTF TGTGCCAGCAGTTATTCGGGGAACCGCTATGGCTACACCTTC
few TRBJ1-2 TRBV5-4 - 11 CASSYLTGYTF TGTGCCAGCAGTTACCTTACAGGCTACACCTTC
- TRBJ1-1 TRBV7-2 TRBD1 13 CASSSQGGTEAFF TGTGCCAGCAGCTCCCAGGGGGGCACTGAAGCTTTCTTT
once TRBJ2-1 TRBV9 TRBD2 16 CASSVALSAGDNEQFF TGTGCCAGCAGCGTAGCTCTGTCGGCGGGGGACAATGAGCAGTTCTTC
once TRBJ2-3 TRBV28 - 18 CASSFSPDRTPYTDTQYF TGTGCCAGCAGTTTCAGCCCAGACAGGACTCCATACACAGATACGCAGTATTTT
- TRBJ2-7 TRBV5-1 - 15 CASSSQGLGGNQQYF TGCGCCAGCAGCTCACAGGGTTTGGGCGGAAACCAGCAGTACTTC
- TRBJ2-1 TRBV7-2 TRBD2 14 CASSRTSGYNEQFF TGTGCCAGCAGCCGGACTAGCGGCTACAATGAGCAGTTCTTC
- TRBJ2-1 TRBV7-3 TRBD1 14 CASSTLTGTNEQFF TGTGCCAGCAGCACCTTGACAGGGACCAATGAGCAGTTCTTC
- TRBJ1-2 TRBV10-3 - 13 CAITTQGDYGYTF TGTGCCATCACGACGCAAGGGGACTATGGCTACACCTTC
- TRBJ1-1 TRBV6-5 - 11 CATGVGTEAFF TGTGCCACCGGCGTGGGAACTGAAGCTTTCTTT
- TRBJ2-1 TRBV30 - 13 CAWSVSRGNEQFF TGTGCCTGGAGTGTAAGTAGGGGGAATGAGCAGTTCTTC
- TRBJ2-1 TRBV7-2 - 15 CASISGLSPYNEQFF TGTGCCAGCATCTCGGGGCTTTCCCCCTACAATGAGCAGTTCTTC
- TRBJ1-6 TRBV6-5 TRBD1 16 CASSYFKGAYNSPLHF TGTGCCAGCAGTTATTTCAAGGGGGCTTATAATTCACCCCTCCACTTT
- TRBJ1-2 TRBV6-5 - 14 CASGQGTLIGGYTF TGTGCCAGCGGCCAGGGGACCTTAATAGGAGGCTACACCTTC